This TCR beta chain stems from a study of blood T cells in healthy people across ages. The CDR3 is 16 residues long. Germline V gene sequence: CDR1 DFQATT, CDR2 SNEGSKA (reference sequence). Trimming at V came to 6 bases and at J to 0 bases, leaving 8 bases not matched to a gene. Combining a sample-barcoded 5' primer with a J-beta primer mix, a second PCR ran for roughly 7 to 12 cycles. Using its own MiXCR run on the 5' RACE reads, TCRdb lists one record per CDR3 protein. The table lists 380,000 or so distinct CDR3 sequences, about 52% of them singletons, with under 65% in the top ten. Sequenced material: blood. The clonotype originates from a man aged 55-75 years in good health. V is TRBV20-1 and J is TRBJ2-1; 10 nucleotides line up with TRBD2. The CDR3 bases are TGCAGTGCCGAAAGACCTAGCGGGGGCTCCTACAATGAGCAGTTCTTC. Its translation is CSAERPSGGSYNEQFF.